This T cell receptor beta chain was captured by sequencing in a study of T-cell reconstitution after alpha-beta-depleted transplantation in children. Study findings and constraints: T-cell numbers and diversity one year post-transplant derived largely from freshly generated T cells. Reportedly, only several hundred clones from non-depleted graft cells drove alpha-beta T-cell counts at about two months. From surviving recipient T cells and thymic progenitors came the high day-60 TCRbeta diversity observed in some patients.

Points on this clonotype: Its antigen is currently unknown.

The CDR3 is 15 amino acids. Germline CDR1 is MNHEY and CDR2 is SMNVEV (reference sequence). V gave up 5 bases and J gave up 8 bases, with 21 bases separating them. Library preparation (for TCRbeta) was performed with unique molecular identifiers. TCRdb re-called the PCR reads with MiXCR, one entry per CDR3 protein. The sample lists 90,000 to 100,000 distinct CDR3 sequences, around a quarter occurring once. Sequenced material: PBMCs, taken before TCRalphabeta/CD19-depleted stem cell transplant. This clonotype originated in a boy younger than 10 with acute lymphoblastic leukemia, due to receive a stem cell transplant. The chain uses TRBV27 and TRBJ1-2; tentative D call: TRBD1 (6 bases). The CDR3 reads CASSTLGKGVGGYTF. CDR3 DNA sequence: TGTGCCAGCAGTACCTTGGGGAAGGGGGTAGGAGGCTACACCTTC.